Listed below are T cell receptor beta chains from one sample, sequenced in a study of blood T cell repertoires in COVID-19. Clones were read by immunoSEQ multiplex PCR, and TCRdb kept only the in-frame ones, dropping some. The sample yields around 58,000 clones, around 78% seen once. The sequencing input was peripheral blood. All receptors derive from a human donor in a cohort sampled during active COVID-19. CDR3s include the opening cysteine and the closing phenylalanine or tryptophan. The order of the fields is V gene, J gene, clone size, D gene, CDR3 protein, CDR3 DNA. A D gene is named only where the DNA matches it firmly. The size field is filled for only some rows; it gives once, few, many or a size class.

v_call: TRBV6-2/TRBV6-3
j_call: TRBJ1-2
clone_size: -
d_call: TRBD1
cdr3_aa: CASSYLGTANYGYTF
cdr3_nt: TGTGCCAGCAGTTACCTGGGGACAGCTAACTATGGCTACACCTTC

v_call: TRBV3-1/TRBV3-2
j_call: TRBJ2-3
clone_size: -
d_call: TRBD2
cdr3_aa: CASSRLGPSETSFADTQYF
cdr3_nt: TGTGCCAGCAGCCGATTGGGCCCCTCCGAGACTAGCTTCGCAGATACGCAGTATTTT

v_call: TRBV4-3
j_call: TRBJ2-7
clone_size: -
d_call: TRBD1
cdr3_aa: CASSTRTGGVYEQYF
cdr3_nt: TGCGCCAGCAGCACCCGGACAGGGGGCGTATACGAGCAGTACTTC

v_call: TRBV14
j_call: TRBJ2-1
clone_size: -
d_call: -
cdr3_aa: CASSQVGRGEQFF
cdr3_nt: TGTGCCAGCAGCCAAGTTGGCCGGGGTGAGCAGTTCTTC

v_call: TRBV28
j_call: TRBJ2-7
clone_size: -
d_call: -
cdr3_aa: CASSLGHQPYEQYF
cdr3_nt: TGTGCCAGCAGTTTAGGGCACCAACCCTACGAGCAGTACTTC

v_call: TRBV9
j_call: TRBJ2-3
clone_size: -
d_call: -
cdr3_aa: CASSPGDTDTQYF
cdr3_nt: TGTGCCAGCAGTCCCGGGGACACAGATACGCAGTATTTT

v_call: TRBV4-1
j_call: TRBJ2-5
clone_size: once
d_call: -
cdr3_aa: CASSQAVVGETQYF
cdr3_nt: TGCGCCAGCAGCCAAGCGGTCGTCGGGGAGACCCAGTACTTC

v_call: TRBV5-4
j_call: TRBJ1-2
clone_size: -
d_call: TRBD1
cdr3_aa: CASSADRVGGYTF
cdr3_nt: TGTGCCAGCAGCGCCGACAGGGTGGGTGGCTACACCTTC

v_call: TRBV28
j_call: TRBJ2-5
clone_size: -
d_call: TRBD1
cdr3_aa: CASSGTGKTKTQYF
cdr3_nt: TGTGCCAGCAGCGGGACAGGGAAGACAAAGACCCAGTACTTC

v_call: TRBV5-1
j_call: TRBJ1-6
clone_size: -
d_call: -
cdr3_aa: CASSPRWGDNSPLHF
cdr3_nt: TGCGCCAGCAGCCCCCGGTGGGGAGATAATTCACCCCTCCACTTT